Below are 17 T cell receptor beta chains sequenced from a single sample in a study of blood T cell repertoires in COVID-19. The method was immunoSEQ multiplex PCR; TCRdb's version includes in-frame clones alone and lacks a portion of them. The data show around 200,000 clones, roughly 86% seen once. The sequenced sample consisted of peripheral blood. Every receptor here comes from a man aged 35-49 years with active or convalescent COVID-19.

The chain uses TRBV5-1 and TRBJ2-1; 10 bases align to TRBD2. V gave up 4 bases and J gave up 1 base; unmatched junction bases: 5. CDR1 and CDR2 (germline): SGHRS, YFSETQ. The length of the CDR3 is 16 residues. CDR3 bases: TGCGCCAGCAGCGGGAGCGGGGGGGCATCCTACAATGAGCAGTTCTTC. Protein product: CASSGSGGASYNEQFF.

J is TRBJ2-1 and V is TRBV7-9; D is possibly TRBD2 (6 bases). V dropped 2 bases and J dropped 4 bases, with 12 bases sitting between them. The CDR3 extends over 15 amino acids. The germline gives CDR1 SEHNR, CDR2 FQNEAQ (reference sequence). The chain's CDR3 is CASSLNRGAYNEQFF. As DNA, the CDR3 is TGTGCCAGCAGCTTAAATCGCGGGGCTTACAATGAGCAGTTCTTC.

The chain is built from TRBV5-1 and TRBJ2-5, with D perhaps TRBD2 (6 bases). Germline V CDR1 and CDR2: SGHRS, YFSETQ. The length of the CDR3 is 13 residues. The V gene lost 7 bases and the J gene lost 0 bases, with 10 bases spanning the gap. The CDR3 protein is CASARTNQETQYF. The CDR3 DNA reads as TGCGCCAGCGCTCGGACTAACCAAGAGACCCAGTACTTC.

This clone was found once. The J gene is TRBJ2-1, the V gene TRBV11-2; D is possibly TRBD2 (5 bases). V was shortened by 4 bases and J by 0 bases, with 10 bases between the two germline ends. The CDR3 runs 15 residues. CDR1 SGHAT and CDR2 FQNNGV come from the germline V gene. The CDR3: CASSSGESSYNEQFF. CDR3 sequence (DNA): TGTGCCAGCAGCTCTGGGGAGAGCTCCTACAATGAGCAGTTCTTC.

On this clone itself: Other DNA sequences from this sample encode an identical CDR3 as well. The V and J genes are TRBV5-5 and TRBJ1-5, with a possible D match to TRBD1 (6 bases). CDR3 length: 17 amino acids. Per the germline V gene, CDR1 is SGHKS and CDR2 is YYEKEE (reference sequence). V dropped 1 base and J dropped 3 bases, with 17 bases sitting between them. The CDR3 DNA reads as TGTGCCAGCAGCTTGACCGCAACAGGGCTTTCCAATCAGCCCCAGCATTTT. Translated: CASSLTATGLSNQPQHF.

The V gene is TRBV7-9, the J gene TRBJ1-2; D remains ambiguous. Germline CDR1 SEHNR, CDR2 FQNEAQ (reference sequence). Trimming cost V 2 bases and J 1 base, with 17 bases left between them. CDR3 length: 17 amino acids. Here the CDR3 DNA reads TGTGCCAGCAGCTTATTTCCAGCGGCGGGCGTTAACTATGGCTACACCTTC. Translating it yields CASSLFPAAGVNYGYTF.

The sample holds one count of this clone. The chain links TRBV19 to TRBJ2-1, with TRBD2 as a possible D gene (6 bases). CDR1 and CDR2 (germline): LNHDA, SQIVND (reference sequence). There are 13 residues in the CDR3. The V gene lost 6 bases and the J gene lost 9 bases, with 15 bases spanning the gap. The CDR3 reads CASSATRDIEQFF. The CDR3 region has the DNA TGTGCCAGTAGCGCGACTAGAGATATTGAGCAGTTCTTC.

This chain connects TRBV25-1 to TRBJ1-1; D uncertain. The germline V and J ends were trimmed by 3 bases and 3 bases, with 11 bases remaining between them. This CDR3 is 14 amino acids long. Germline CDR1 MGHDK, CDR2 SYGVNS. CDR3 coding DNA: TGTGCCAGCAGTGACGCGGGGTGGGACACTGAAGCTTTCTTT. Protein: CASSDAGWDTEAFF.

The genes are TRBV11-2 and TRBJ2-1; a weak D match, TRBD1 (5 bases). CDR1 SGHAT and CDR2 FQNNGV come from the germline V gene. Between the trimmed V and J ends, which lost 3 bases and 8 bases, there was a span of 11 bases. The CDR3 has 13 residues. For the CDR3, the DNA is TGTGCCAGCAGCTTTCTCAGGGCTGATGAGCAGTTCTTC. Its translation: CASSFLRADEQFF.

This rearrangement joins TRBV5-1 to TRBJ2-7, with 7 bases matching TRBD1. The CDR3 extends over 14 amino acids. V was pared by 4 bases and J by 2 bases, with 6 bases of the junction left unmatched. Germline-derived CDR1 and CDR2 are SGHRS and YFSETQ. The CDR3 coding sequence is TGCGCCAGCAGCCTGACAGGGAATACCTACGAGCAGTACTTC. Its translation is CASSLTGNTYEQYF.

This rearrangement joins TRBV5-1 to TRBJ2-1, with D maybe TRBD2 (6 bases). Trimming removed 0 bases at V and 6 bases at J, with 7 bases between. This CDR3 spans 13 amino acids. Germline assignment: CDR1 SGHRS and CDR2 YFSETQ. Here the CDR3 reads CASSLELANEQFF. The CDR3 region has the DNA TGCGCCAGCAGCTTGGAACTAGCCAATGAGCAGTTCTTC.

The chain has TRBV9 and TRBJ1-1; tentatively, D is TRBD1 (5 bases). Per the germline V gene, CDR1 is SGDLS and CDR2 is YYNGEE. CDR3 length equals 14 residues. Deletions cut 4 bases from V and 4 bases from J, with 14 bases between. CDR3 nucleotide sequence: TGTGCCAGCAGCTGGGGGGACTGGGGCACTGAAGCTTTCTTT. It specifies CASSWGDWGTEAFF.

V gene TRBV27 combines with J gene TRBJ1-1; TRBD1 agrees at 7 bases. J lost 1 base, V lost 5 bases, and 10 bases had no gene match. Germline CDR1 MNHEY, CDR2 SMNVEV (reference sequence). The CDR3 runs 16 residues. The CDR3 sequence is CASSPLTGVGNTEAFF. The CDR3 nucleotides read TGTGCCAGCAGTCCTCTCACAGGGGTTGGGAACACTGAAGCTTTCTTT.

The chain links TRBV18 to TRBJ1-3, with D possibly matching TRBD1 (6 bases). Germline CDR1 and CDR2: KGHSH and LQKENI. V lost 6 bases, J lost 4 bases, and 13 bases lay in between. The CDR3 length is 14 residues. This CDR3 is CASSGGQPGNTIYF. The CDR3 DNA follows: TGTGCCAGCTCGGGCGGACAGCCGGGAAACACCATATATTTT.

The chain carries TRBV19 and TRBJ1-1, with D perhaps matching TRBD1 (6 bases). Germline CDR1 reads LNHDA; CDR2 reads SQIVND (reference sequence). Trimming removed 2 bases at V and 6 bases at J, with 10 bases between. The CDR3 totals 13 residues. The CDR3 DNA is TGTGCCAGTAGTATAAGTTCAGGGGCTGAAGCTTTCTTT. Translating gives CASSISSGAEAFF.

The rearrangement joins TRBV11-2 to TRBJ1-6; 7 bases are shared with TRBD1. V lost 2 bases, J lost 0 bases, and 7 bases stayed unmatched. The CDR3 is made up of 18 amino acids. Germline V gene lookup returns CDR1 SGHAT and CDR2 FQNNGV. CDR3 DNA sequence: TGTGCCAGCAGCTTAAGGGGGCAGGGGAGCTCCTATAATTCACCCCTCCACTTT. Its translation: CASSLRGQGSSYNSPLHF.

The J gene is TRBJ1-1, the V gene TRBV11-2, with a tentative D call TRBD1 (5 bases). CDR1 and CDR2 from the germline V gene are SGHAT and FQNNGV. The V end was cut by 0 bases, the J end by 13 bases, with 12 bases between. There are 12 residues in the CDR3. The CDR3 DNA follows: TGTGCCAGCAGCTTAGAGGGGGGTAAAATTTTCTTT. Its protein is CASSLEGGKIFF.